A selection of T cell receptor beta chains follows, all from one sample in a study of blood T cells in healthy people across ages. TCRdb re-called the 5' RACE reads with MiXCR, one entry per CDR3 protein. The profile covers 550,000 to 700,000 distinct CDR3 sequences, with 25% to 30% appearing a single time and around 20% taken by the ten largest. Specimen: blood. Receptors were obtained from a woman in her sixties or seventies in good health. Each CDR3 is given with its conserved first and last residue. The D gene is left open where the match is weak. Clone size appears in some rows only: once, few, many, or a class for an expanded clone.

clone_size	d_call	v_call	j_call	cdr3_nt	cdr3_aa
few	TRBD2	TRBV7-2	TRBJ2-4	TGTGCCAGCAGCTTTCAGCGGGGGGGAAGCATTCAGTACTTC	CASSFQRGGSIQYF
few	-	TRBV12-3/TRBV12-4	TRBJ2-3	TGTGCCAGCAGTTCCCTATCCACAGATACGCAGTATTTT	CASSSLSTDTQYF
-	-	TRBV3-1	TRBJ1-2	TGTGCCAGCAGCCGGATAGCTAACTATGACTACACCTTC	CASSRIANYDYTF
-	-	TRBV29-1	TRBJ1-2	TGCAGCGTTGAAAGGGGGGAAATCTATGGCTACACCTTC	CSVERGEIYGYTF
many	-	TRBV9	TRBJ2-1	TGTGCCAGCAGCCCCTCAGGTGCTAGCTCCTACAATGAGCAGTTCTTC	CASSPSGASSYNEQFF
once	TRBD2	TRBV24-1	TRBJ2-1	TGTGCCACCGGGACTAGCGCTTCCCATGAGCAGTTCTTC	CATGTSASHEQFF
once	-	TRBV20-1	TRBJ1-1	TGCAGTGCCCGGAGAGGCAAGCAGGCAGGGAACACTGAAGCTTTCTTT	CSARRGKQAGNTEAFF
-	TRBD2	TRBV9	TRBJ2-1	TGTGCCAGCAGCGGGCGACTAGCTCGGGAGCAGTTCTTC	CASSGRLAREQFF
-	TRBD1	TRBV5-1	TRBJ2-3	TGCGCCAGCAGCTTGGGTAAAGGGACAGCCACAGATACGCAGTATTTT	CASSLGKGTATDTQYF
-	TRBD1	TRBV7-2	TRBJ2-3	TGTGCCAGCAGCTTAATGGGACAGGGCGGCACAGATACGCAGTATTTT	CASSLMGQGGTDTQYF
-	TRBD1	TRBV19	TRBJ2-3	TGTGCCAGTAGTTTCTTACCTTACAGACAGGGTCTGGCAGATACGCAGTATTTT	CASSFLPYRQGLADTQYF
-	-	TRBV20-1	TRBJ2-7	TGCAGTGCTAGAGTAAGGGCCCAAAACGAGCAGTACTTC	CSARVRAQNEQYF
few	-	TRBV4-3	TRBJ2-7	TGCGCCAGCAGCCAAGGGACTAACTCCTACGAGCAGTACTTC	CASSQGTNSYEQYF
-	TRBD2	TRBV7-9	TRBJ2-3	TGTGCCAGCAGCTTAAACAGCGGGGGATCCGATACGCAGTATTTT	CASSLNSGGSDTQYF
-	TRBD1	TRBV20-1	TRBJ2-5	TGCAGTGCTGCTCGGACAGGGGAAATGCTAGAGACCCAGTACTTC	CSAARTGEMLETQYF
-	-	TRBV29-1	TRBJ2-2	TGCAGCGTTGTGACGGGGAACGCCGGGGAGCTGTTTTTT	CSVVTGNAGELFF
-	-	TRBV5-1	TRBJ1-1	TGCGCCAGCAGCTTGGCAGAAGCTTTGAACACTGAAGCTTTCTTT	CASSLAEALNTEAFF
-	-	TRBV15	TRBJ2-5	TGTGCCACCAGCAGAGGTAGCTCGGGGTTAGAGACCCAGTACTTC	CATSRGSSGLETQYF
-	TRBD1	TRBV6-1	TRBJ1-2	TGTGCCAGCAGTCCAGGGGGCGGCTATGGCTACACCTTC	CASSPGGGYGYTF
-	TRBD2	TRBV11-2	TRBJ2-7	TGTGCCAACAGCCCCTTGTTTTGGACTAGCGGGAGGAATCCATACGAGCAGTACTTC	CANSPLFWTSGRNPYEQYF
-	TRBD2	TRBV25-1	TRBJ2-5	TGTGCCAGCAGTGAACCCACTAGCGTCCAAGAGACCCAGTACTTC	CASSEPTSVQETQYF
-	TRBD2	TRBV5-1	TRBJ2-2	TGCGCCAGCAGCTGGCGGGGGGGCCTTACCGGGGAGCTGTTTTTT	CASSWRGGLTGELFF
-	TRBD1	TRBV18	TRBJ2-3	TGTGCCAGCTCACCCGTAGGGACAGGAGCCAGCACAGATACGCAGTATTTT	CASSPVGTGASTDTQYF
many	-	TRBV7-2	TRBJ2-7	TGTGCCAGCAGCTTAACCTCATACGAGCAGTACTTC	CASSLTSYEQYF
-	-	TRBV20-1	TRBJ1-2	TGCAGTGCCCCCAGCTTGGGGACTAACGCGGGGGGCTACACCTTC	CSAPSLGTNAGGYTF
-	TRBD1	TRBV6-6	TRBJ1-2	TGTGCCAGCAGTTACTCACAGGGGGTCTATGGCTACACCTTC	CASSYSQGVYGYTF
-	TRBD1	TRBV10-3	TRBJ2-4	TGTGCCATCAGTGACCCAGACAGGGTTATACAAAACATTCAGTACTTC	CAISDPDRVIQNIQYF
-	-	TRBV5-4	TRBJ2-6	TGTGCCAGCAGCTTGGCCACTAGGTTGAGAGGTGGGGCCAACGTCCTGACTTTC	CASSLATRLRGGANVLTF
-	-	TRBV18	TRBJ2-2	TGTGCCAGCTCACCACCTTGGAACACCGGGGAGCTGTTTTTT	CASSPPWNTGELFF
-	TRBD1	TRBV20-1	TRBJ1-2	TGCAGTGCTAGAGATCGTACAGGGGAAAACTATAGCTACACCTTC	CSARDRTGENYSYTF
-	-	TRBV2	TRBJ1-2	TGTGCCAGTGTCTCCAGGGGAGGCGGCTACACCTTC	CASVSRGGGYTF
few	-	TRBV4-1	TRBJ2-7	TGCGCCAGCAGCCAAACCCCCACTGCGGGGAAAGACGAGCAGTACTTC	CASSQTPTAGKDEQYF
-	-	TRBV2	TRBJ1-2	TGTGCCAGCAGTGAAGGGACGTACTATGGCTACACCTTC	CASSEGTYYGYTF
many	-	TRBV3-1	TRBJ1-2	TGTGCCAGCAGCCAAGGGAGGGTTTATGGCTACACCTTC	CASSQGRVYGYTF
few	TRBD2	TRBV4-3	TRBJ2-1	TGCGCCAGCAGCCAGGGACTAGCAGGGGGGTCCCCTGAGCAGTTCTTC	CASSQGLAGGSPEQFF
few	TRBD1	TRBV28	TRBJ2-7	TGTGCCAGCAGTGCATTACAGGGGGGCTCCTACGAGCAGTACTTC	CASSALQGGSYEQYF
-	TRBD2	TRBV29-1	TRBJ2-1	TGCAGCGTCAACGGACTAGCTGAGTACAATGAGCAGTTCTTC	CSVNGLAEYNEQFF
-	TRBD1	TRBV5-1	TRBJ1-4	TGCGCCAGCAGCCACGGACAGGGCCAGGAAAAACTGTTTTTT	CASSHGQGQEKLFF
few	-	TRBV12-3/TRBV12-4	TRBJ2-3	TGTGCCAGCAGCTACCGAGGCGGGACAGATACGCAGTATTTT	CASSYRGGTDTQYF
-	-	TRBV12-3/TRBV12-4	TRBJ1-1	TGTGCCGGCAGTTTACGGGGACCCCCGGAGGGGAGCACTGAAGCTTTCTTT	CAGSLRGPPEGSTEAFF
-	-	TRBV29-1	TRBJ1-2	TGCAGCGTTGAGAATGGCTACACCTTC	CSVENGYTF
-	TRBD2	TRBV29-1	TRBJ2-3	TGCAGCGTTGAGGGGACTAGTTTTTCAGATACGCAGTACTTT	CSVEGTSFSDTQYF
-	TRBD1	TRBV7-9	TRBJ1-1	TGTGCCAGCAGCGTCCGGGACAGGGAACGCCAAGAAGCTTTCTTT	CASSVRDRERQEAFF
-	-	TRBV12-5	TRBJ1-1	TGTGCTAGTGGTTTGGGGGGGCTGAGAACTGAAGCTTTCTTT	CASGLGGLRTEAFF
-	TRBD1	TRBV6-2/TRBV6-3	TRBJ2-5	TGTGCCAGCAGTGACAGGGTTGATCGAGAGACCCAGTACTTC	CASSDRVDRETQYF
-	-	TRBV6-1	TRBJ2-1	TGTGCCAGTTCTGGACCCCTTAGGAATGAGCAGTTCTTC	CASSGPLRNEQFF
-	TRBD2	TRBV20-1	TRBJ2-5	TGCAGTGCTAGAGTCCCGCGGGGGGGCCGGTTGGAGACCCAGTACTTC	CSARVPRGGRLETQYF
-	-	TRBV4-1	TRBJ1-2	TGCGCCAGCAGCCAAGCTGCCTTGGAGTCCATCGGCTATGGCTACACCTTC	CASSQAALESIGYGYTF
-	TRBD1	TRBV29-1	TRBJ1-2	TGCAGCGTTTCAGGGGGCTATGGCTACGCCTTC	CSVSGGYGYAF
-	-	TRBV7-8	TRBJ1-5	TGTGCCAGCAGCCCTGGGCGACAGCGTAGCAATCAGCCCCAGCATTTT	CASSPGRQRSNQPQHF
-	-	TRBV10-2	TRBJ2-5	TGCGCCACCCAACCTGAAGAGACCCAGTACTTC	CATQPEETQYF
few	-	TRBV20-1	TRBJ2-3	TGCAGTGCTAGATTCCCTAGGTGGAACACAGATACGCCGTATTTT	CSARFPRWNTDTPYF
few	TRBD1	TRBV10-3	TRBJ1-1	TGTGCCATCAGACCTGGACAGGGGAACACTGAAGCTTTCTTT	CAIRPGQGNTEAFF
-	TRBD2	TRBV7-9	TRBJ2-5	TGTGCCAGCAGCTTAGGATCAGCGGGGGGGCTGGAGACCCAGTACTTC	CASSLGSAGGLETQYF
-	-	TRBV4-3	TRBJ2-3	TGCGCCAGCAGCCAAGATCTCCCAGCGGCCAGCACAGATACGCAGTATTTT	CASSQDLPAASTDTQYF